These 10 T cell receptor beta chains were sequenced from one sample in a study of shared clonotypes between healthy human individuals. Repertoires were generated with immunoSEQ multiplex PCR, while TCRdb's copy carries only in-frame clones and drops some. This sample has around 510,000 clones, with about 96% found just once. The specimen was naive CD4+ T cells sorted from blood. Subset meaning: CD45RA+ positively selected. These receptor sequences come from a young woman in good health.

The rearrangement links TRBV6-5 to TRBJ2-5; D not resolved. This CDR3 contains 15 residues. With 2 bases removed from V and 2 bases from J, the gap between germline ends came to 12 bases. The germline CDR1 and CDR2 sequences are MNHEY and SVGAGI. The CDR3 nucleotides are TGTGCCAGCAGTTACCATCGGTATGCACAAGAGACCCAGTACTTC. It specifies CASSYHRYAQETQYF.

The chain has TRBV19 and TRBJ2-1, with TRBD2 matching over 8 bases. Per the germline V gene, CDR1 is LNHDA and CDR2 is SQIVND (reference sequence). V trimming: 4 bases; J trimming: 8 bases; junction bases outside the gene matches: 16. This CDR3 is built from 17 residues. Written as DNA, the CDR3 is TGTGCCAGTAGTACCAACCATGGGCTAGCGGGTTTTGATGAGCAGTTCTTC. It is translated as CASSTNHGLAGFDEQFF.

This chain connects TRBV19 to TRBJ2-1; D may be TRBD2 (6 bases). CDR1 is LNHDA and CDR2 is SQIVND in the germline V gene (reference sequence). The CDR3 loop spans 13 amino acids. V lost 8 bases to trimming and J lost 7 bases, with 15 bases between them. The CDR3 spells CASAPGLSNEQFF. CDR3 nucleotide sequence: TGTGCCAGTGCGCCGGGACTCTCGAATGAGCAGTTCTTC.

This chain uses TRBV5-1 with TRBJ1-2; 10 bases match TRBD1. The germline CDR1 and CDR2 sequences are SGHRS and YFSETQ. The CDR3 length is 15 residues. J gave up 4 bases and V 5 bases, and 8 bases lay outside the gene matches. Written as DNA, the CDR3 is TGCGCCAGCAGGGCGACAGGGGGCAAAGGCTATGGCTACACCTTC. Translating gives CASRATGGKGYGYTF.

The chain is built from TRBV27 and TRBJ1-1; 8 bases agree with TRBD1. J gave up 0 bases and V 5 bases, and 11 bases lay outside the gene matches. The CDR3 contains 17 residues. The germline CDR1 and CDR2 sequences are MNHEY and SMNVEV (reference sequence). The CDR3 is CASSLTGVLGLNTEAFF. Here the CDR3 DNA reads TGTGCCAGCAGTCTGACAGGGGTTTTGGGGCTGAACACTGAAGCTTTCTTT.

CDR3 sequence: CASSLGGMTSGRGYNEQFF. In DNA, the CDR3 is TGCGCCAGCAGCTTGGGGGGCATGACTAGCGGGAGAGGGTACAATGAGCAGTTCTTC. The V gene is TRBV5-1, the J gene TRBJ2-1, with 12 bases that match TRBD2. From germline, CDR1 is SGHRS and CDR2 YFSETQ. Trimming cost V 0 bases and J 4 bases; bases outside gene matches: 11. This CDR3 has 19 residues.

This chain joins TRBV6-5 and TRBJ1-2, with 9 bases matching TRBD1. The CDR3 loop spans 13 amino acids. Trimming took 5 bases from V and 7 from J; bases not matched to a gene: 5. CDR1 is MNHEY, CDR2 SVGAGI, per germline. The CDR3 bases are TGTGCCAGCAGTGAACAGGGGGCGGCTGGCTACACCTTC. Amino acid sequence: CASSEQGAAGYTF.

This chain links TRBV4-1 with TRBJ2-3; 14 positions match TRBD2. This CDR3 comprises 18 residues. CDR1 MGHRA and CDR2 YSYEKL come from the germline V gene. V trimming: 2 bases; J trimming: 7 bases; junction bases outside the gene matches: 11. The CDR3 DNA sequence: TGCGCCAGCAGCCAAAAAGAGAACGGACTAGCGGGGGGCCATACGCAGTATTTT. This translates into CASSQKENGLAGGHTQYF.

The chain employs TRBV30 and TRBJ2-7; the match to TRBD1 covers 12 bases. CDR1 and CDR2 (germline): GTSNPN, SVGIG (reference sequence). The trim removed 0 bases at V and 4 bases at J, leaving 1 base unmatched. CDR3 size: 14 residues. In DNA, the CDR3 is TGTGCCTGGAGTGTGGGACAGGGGGCTTACGAGCAGTACTTC. The encoded protein is CAWSVGQGAYEQYF.

The V and J genes are TRBV6-1 and TRBJ1-1; D might be TRBD1 (5 bases). Trimming took off 5 bases at V and 5 bases at J, with 12 bases between the two ends. Germline loops: CDR1 MNHNS, CDR2 SASEGT. This CDR3 is built from 13 residues. CDR3 region: CASSSGGRTEAFF. CDR3 coding DNA: TGTGCCAGCAGTTCGGGGGGAAGGACTGAAGCTTTCTTT.